These T cell receptor beta chains were read from a single sample in a study of neurological immune-mediated disorders. One entry per CDR3 protein, called by TCRdb with MiXCR from the 5' RACE reads. The sample lists approximately 80,000 distinct CDR3 sequences, around 4% occurring once. Sequencing input: PBMCs. The receptor set was obtained from a woman in her fifties or sixties with multiple sclerosis. Both conserved end residues are part of each CDR3. Fields, in order: V gene, D gene, J gene, clone size, CDR3 protein, CDR3 DNA. A D gene is named only where the DNA matches it firmly. Size is stated as once, few, many or a size class.

V: TRBV7-2
D: TRBD1
J: TRBJ2-3
size: many
CDR3: CASRLGTVRTDTQYF
DNA: TGTGCCAGCAGACTCGGGACAGTAAGAACAGATACGCAGTATTTT

V: TRBV5-1
D: TRBD1
J: TRBJ2-2
size: many
CDR3: CASSAQGQGTGELFF
DNA: TGCGCCAGCAGCGCCCAAGGACAGGGGACCGGGGAGCTGTTTTTT

V: TRBV6-2/TRBV6-3
D: NA
J: TRBJ1-1
size: many
CDR3: CASREGTTEAFF
DNA: TGTGCCAGTCGAGAGGGGACTACTGAAGCTTTCTTT

V: TRBV20-1
D: NA
J: TRBJ1-1
size: many
CDR3: CSANPGRTEAFF
DNA: TGCAGTGCAAACCCAGGGAGGACTGAAGCTTTCTTT

V: TRBV5-5
D: NA
J: TRBJ2-1
size: many
CDR3: CASSHGRGPGSNEQFF
DNA: TGTGCCAGCAGCCACGGGCGGGGACCGGGCTCCAATGAGCAGTTCTTC

V: TRBV30
D: NA
J: TRBJ2-7
size: many
CDR3: CAWSGYYEQYF
DNA: TGTGCCTGGAGTGGCTACTACGAGCAGTACTTC

V: TRBV20-1
D: NA
J: TRBJ2-7
size: many
CDR3: CSALRGDKAYEQYF
DNA: TGCAGTGCCCTACGGGGGGACAAAGCCTACGAGCAGTACTTC

V: TRBV20-1
D: NA
J: TRBJ1-1
size: many
CDR3: CSALGPGGTEAFF
DNA: TGCAGTGCTCTCGGACCCGGCGGTACTGAAGCTTTCTTT

V: TRBV19
D: NA
J: TRBJ1-1
size: many
CDR3: CASSRSRGSTSNTEAFF
DNA: TGTGCCAGTAGTCGGTCCAGGGGCTCGACCTCGAACACTGAAGCTTTCTTT

V: TRBV12-3/TRBV12-4
D: NA
J: TRBJ1-1
size: many
CDR3: CASSQTALNTEAFF
DNA: TGTGCCAGCAGTCAGACAGCCCTGAACACTGAAGCTTTCTTT

V: TRBV12-3/TRBV12-4
D: NA
J: TRBJ2-7
size: many
CDR3: CASSWGRGSREQYF
DNA: TGTGCCAGCAGTTGGGGCAGGGGATCGAGGGAGCAGTACTTC

V: TRBV12-3/TRBV12-4
D: NA
J: TRBJ1-1
size: many
CDR3: CASSLVGSVTEAFF
DNA: TGTGCCAGCAGTTTAGTGGGGTCGGTCACTGAAGCTTTCTTT

V: TRBV5-1
D: NA
J: TRBJ2-5
size: many
CDR3: CASSEPHRVETQYF
DNA: TGCGCCAGCAGCGAACCCCACAGGGTAGAGACCCAGTACTTC

V: TRBV12-3/TRBV12-4
D: NA
J: TRBJ1-2
size: many
CDR3: CASSLVLNYGYTF
DNA: TGTGCCAGCAGTTTAGTCCTTAACTATGGCTACACCTTC

V: TRBV5-1
D: TRBD1
J: TRBJ1-1
size: many
CDR3: CASSNRGDTEAFF
DNA: TGCGCCAGCAGTAACAGGGGGGACACTGAAGCTTTCTTT

V: TRBV9
D: NA
J: TRBJ1-1
size: many
CDR3: CASSVVGGNTEAFF
DNA: TGTGCCAGCAGCGTAGTCGGAGGAAACACTGAAGCTTTCTTT